This T cell receptor (beta chain) appears in the sequencing data of a study of metastatic and nonmetastatic thyroid tumors. The wider study: A comparison of repertoires was made across blood and tumor or nodule tissue from malignant and benign thyroid patients. Study-wide results and limits: As reported, TCR beta diversity in blood and tumor was significantly higher in malignant thyroid tumors than in benign nodules.

As handled by the study authors: Clinicopathological groups supplied CDR3 differences that were used to build a distant-metastasis classifier for papillary thyroid cancer. TCRdb re-called the PCR reads through MiXCR. TCRdb's processing, not the authors', yielded these V and J calls. The sample carries about 43,000 clones, 20% to 25% recorded once. This clone was recorded at least ten times. Its antigen is not identified. No treatment had been given to any patient before thyroid surgery. The CDR3 runs to 15 residues. Germline CDR1 reads LNHDA; CDR2 reads SQIVND (reference sequence). Trimming cost V 8 bases and J 6 bases; bases outside gene matches: 13.

The rearrangement links TRBV19 to TRBJ1-1; TRBD1 matches at 9 bases. Specimen: tumor tissue. This receptor was obtained from a female donor with papillary thyroid cancer or a benign thyroid nodule (not recorded which). Some clones in this sample may be carry-over from other donors' samples. The CDR3, as DNA: TGTGCCAGTGAAGTAAGGGACAGGGAGGTCTCTGAAGCTTTCTTT. Translating it yields CASEVRDREVSEAFF. The full variable domain, with the rest looked up from reference TRBV19 and TRBJ1-1, is DGGITQSPKYLFRKEGQNVTLSCEQNLNHDAMYWYRQDPGQGLRLIYYSQIVNDFQKGDIAEGYSVSREKKESFPLTVTSAQKNPTAFYLCASEVRDREVSEAFFGQGTRLTVV.